The clone carrying this T cell receptor beta chain was recorded a few times. Sequencing used immunoSEQ multiplex PCR; TCRdb keeps in-frame clones, though not all of them. The repertoire consists of fewer than 350,000 clones, with under 95% occurring once and the leading ten covering about 3%. Germline V gene lookup returns CDR1 MDHEN and CDR2 SYDVKM. This CDR3 comprises 16 residues. V was shortened by 6 bases and J by 2 bases, with 17 bases between the two germline ends. This sample was taken from a study of blood T cell repertoires in COVID-19. The TCR was taken from a man aged 40-49 years who had been exposed to COVID-19. V is TRBV28 and J is TRBJ1-3; possible D gene TRBD1, 5 bases. Sequenced: PBMCs or T cells enriched from blood (not recorded which). CDR3 nucleotides: TGTGCCAGCAGCCTTGGAGACAGCCAACCTGGAAACACCATATATTTT. It is translated as CASSLGDSQPGNTIYF.